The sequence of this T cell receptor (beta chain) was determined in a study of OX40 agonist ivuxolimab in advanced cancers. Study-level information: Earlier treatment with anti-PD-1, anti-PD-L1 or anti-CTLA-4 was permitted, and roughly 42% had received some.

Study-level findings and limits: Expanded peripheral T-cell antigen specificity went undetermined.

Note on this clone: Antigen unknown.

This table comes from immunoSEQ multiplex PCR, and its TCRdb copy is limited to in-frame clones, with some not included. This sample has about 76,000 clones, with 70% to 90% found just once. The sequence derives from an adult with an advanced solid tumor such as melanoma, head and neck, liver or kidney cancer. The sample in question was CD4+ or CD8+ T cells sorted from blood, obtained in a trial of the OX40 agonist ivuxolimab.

CDR3 sequence reads: CASSLFKGDRAKTQYF. CDR3 in DNA: TGTGCCAGCAGCTTATTTAAGGGGGACAGGGCGAAGACCCAGTACTTC. This chain joins TRBV11-2 and TRBJ2-5; the match to TRBD1 covers 9 bases. The ends lost 2 bases at V and 6 bases at J; junction bases unmatched: 10. CDR1 is SGHAT, CDR2 FQNNGV, per germline. There are 16 residues in the CDR3.